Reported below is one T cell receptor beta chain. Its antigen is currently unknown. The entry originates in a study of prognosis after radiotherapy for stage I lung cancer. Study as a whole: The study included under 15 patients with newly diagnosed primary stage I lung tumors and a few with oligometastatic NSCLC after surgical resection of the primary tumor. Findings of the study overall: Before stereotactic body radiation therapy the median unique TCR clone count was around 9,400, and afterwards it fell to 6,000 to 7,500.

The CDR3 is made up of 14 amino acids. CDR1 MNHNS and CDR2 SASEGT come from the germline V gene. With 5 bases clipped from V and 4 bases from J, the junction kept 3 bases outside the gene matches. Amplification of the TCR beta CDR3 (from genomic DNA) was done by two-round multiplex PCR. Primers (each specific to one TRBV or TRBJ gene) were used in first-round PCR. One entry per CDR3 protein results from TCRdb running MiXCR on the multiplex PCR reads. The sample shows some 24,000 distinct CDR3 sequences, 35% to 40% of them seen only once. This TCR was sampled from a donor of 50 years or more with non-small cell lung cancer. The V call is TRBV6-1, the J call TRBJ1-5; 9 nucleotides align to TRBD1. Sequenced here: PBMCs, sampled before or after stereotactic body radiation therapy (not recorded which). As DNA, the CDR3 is TGTGCCAGCAGTAGGGACAGGGTAAATCAGCCCCAGCATTTT. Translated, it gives CASSRDRVNQPQHF.